These 21 T cell receptor beta chains were sequenced from one sample in a study of cytomegalovirus exposure and HLA in healthy donors. The PCR made use of 60 Vbeta and 13 Jbeta primers. Using immunoSEQ multiplex PCR, the repertoire was profiled, and TCRdb retains in-frame clones only, with some absent. The repertoire holds 90,000 to 100,000 clones, with about 70% as singletons. The sample consisted of PBMCs. The receptors shown here come from a female donor in good health and CMV-seronegative.

This clone was found once. This sequence joins TRBV2 and TRBJ1-2; D unresolved. Germline V lookup: CDR1 SNHLY, CDR2 FYNNEI. The CDR3 sequence is 12 residues long. V lost 7 bases and J lost 7, with 13 bases in between. The CDR3 reads CASTFRGLGYTF. CDR3 in DNA: TGTGCCAGCACCTTCCGGGGTCTTGGCTACACCTTC.

This chain links TRBV28 with TRBJ1-1; 7 nucleotides agree with TRBD1. The V gene end was trimmed by 4 bases and the J gene end by 11 bases; junction bases not matched to a gene: 10. CDR1 MDHEN and CDR2 SYDVKM come from the germline V gene. There are 13 residues in the CDR3. CDR3 sequence: CASSSSGTAVAFF. The CDR3 nucleotides read TGTGCCAGCAGTTCTTCCGGGACAGCGGTCGCTTTCTTT.

CDR3 sequence reads: CAWARRSGANVLTF. CDR3 bases: TGTGCCTGGGCCCGGCGGTCTGGGGCCAACGTCCTGACTTTC. The chain uses TRBV30 and TRBJ2-6; the D is unclear. Per germline, CDR1 GTSNPN and CDR2 SVGIG (reference sequence). V lost 5 bases to trimming and J lost 1 base, with 9 bases between them. The CDR3 totals 14 residues.

This clone was counted a few times. The chain is built from TRBV19 and TRBJ2-2; TRBD2 matches 10 bases. Looked up from germline, CDR1 is LNHDA and CDR2 is SQIVND (reference sequence). This CDR3 spans 17 amino acids. V dropped 3 bases and J dropped 0; count of bases not matched to a gene: 4. The CDR3 sequence is CASSIRLAGANTGELFF. The CDR3 nucleotides are TGTGCCAGTAGTATTCGGCTAGCGGGAGCGAACACCGGGGAGCTGTTTTTT.

The J gene is TRBJ2-7, the V gene TRBV11-2; D perhaps matches TRBD1 (6 bases). This CDR3 has 15 amino acids. Trimming shortened V by 5 bases and J by 2 bases, and 16 bases separated the two germline ends. Germline values: CDR1 SGHAT, CDR2 FQNNGV. The chain's CDR3 is CASSPRTDLPYEQYF. CDR3 in DNA: TGTGCCAGCAGCCCCCGGACAGATCTGCCCTACGAGCAGTACTTC.

This clone was observed a handful of times. Written as DNA, the CDR3 is TGCGCCAGCAGCTTGGGAGGACAGGCCGAAGGGGGCTACACCTTC. Amino acids: CASSLGGQAEGGYTF. This rearrangement joins TRBV5-1 to TRBJ1-2, with 7 bases that match TRBD1. The V segment lost 0 bases and the J segment 8 bases; nucleotides outside the gene matches: 10. Germline CDR1 reads SGHRS; CDR2 reads YFSETQ. CDR3 length: 15 residues.

V is TRBV14 and J is TRBJ2-2; D is undetermined. Trimming cost V 6 bases and J 5 bases, with 10 bases left between them. Germline assignment: CDR1 SGHDN and CDR2 FVKESK. The CDR3 is 13 amino acids. The DNA for the CDR3 is TGTGCCAGCAGGGAACGGAGAACCGGGGAGCTGTTTTTT. Amino acids: CASRERRTGELFF.

As regards this clone: Germline is not matched at one junction end, which may reflect a read error. The chain recombines TRBV5-1 with TRBJ2-7, with D tentatively TRBD1 (6 bases). The CDR3 totals 13 residues. The germline V gene has CDR1 SGHRS and CDR2 YFSETQ. The CDR3 coding sequence is TGCGCCAGCAGAGAGGGGGTCTCCGACGAGCAGTACTTC. It translates to CASREGVSDEQYF.

This chain joins TRBV6-5 and TRBJ1-2, with 7 nucleotides matching TRBD1. The germline V gene encodes CDR1 MNHEY and CDR2 SVGAGI. The trim removed 0 bases at V and 0 bases at J, leaving 4 bases unmatched. The CDR3 extends over 16 amino acids. The CDR3 spells CASSYSPGQPNYGYTF. The CDR3 bases are TGTGCCAGCAGTTACTCGCCGGGACAGCCTAACTATGGCTACACCTTC.

The chain links TRBV13 to TRBJ2-2; tentative D call: TRBD1 (6 bases). Per the germline V gene, CDR1 is PRHDT and CDR2 is FYEKMQ (reference sequence). This CDR3 comprises 14 residues. V was trimmed by 1 base and J by 6 bases, leaving 9 bases between them. This CDR3 is CASSLDRAPGELFF. The DNA of the CDR3 is TGTGCCAGCAGCTTAGACAGGGCCCCCGGGGAGCTGTTTTTT.

The chain employs TRBV5-4 and TRBJ1-2, with a possible D match to TRBD1 (6 bases). V lost 0 bases to trimming and J lost 4 bases, with 13 bases between them. The CDR3 consists of 15 residues. Germline lookup yields CDR1 SGHNT and CDR2 YYREEE (reference sequence). The CDR3 nucleotides read TGTGCCAGCAGCTTGGTAAACGGACAGAGCTATGGCTACACCTTC. Encoded protein: CASSLVNGQSYGYTF.

The chain has TRBV29-1 and TRBJ1-1; TRBD1 aligns across 11 bases. This CDR3 spans 12 amino acids. Germline values: CDR1 SQVTM, CDR2 ANQGSEA. Written as DNA, the CDR3 is TGCAGGGCCGGGACAGGGGGTACTGAAGCTTTCTTT. Amino acids: CRAGTGGTEAFF.

This sequence joins TRBV2 and TRBJ2-1, with D perhaps TRBD2 (7 bases). The V gene's germline CDR1 is SNHLY and CDR2 FYNNEI. Trimming pared 8 bases from V and 3 bases from J, leaving 14 bases between. The CDR3 covers 14 residues. This CDR3 reads CASGGAQGYNEQFF. The CDR3 DNA follows: TGTGCCAGCGGGGGGGCACAGGGCTACAATGAGCAGTTCTTC.

The chain uses TRBV19 and TRBJ1-1; D unclear. Germline CDR1 LNHDA, CDR2 SQIVND (reference sequence). The CDR3 loop spans 15 amino acids. Deletions cut 1 base from V and 6 bases from J, with 15 bases between. CDR3 protein: CASSIGSPGSPEAFF. The CDR3 region has the DNA TGTGCCAGTAGTATAGGGTCGCCAGGATCGCCTGAAGCTTTCTTT.

CDR3 residues: CASSPNGGAQYF. The CDR3 DNA follows: TGTGCCAGCAGCCCTAATGGCGGGGCGCAGTATTTT. The chain uses TRBV6-6 and TRBJ2-3, with D tentatively TRBD2 (6 bases). Germline V lookup: CDR1 MNHNY, CDR2 SVGAGI (reference sequence). The CDR3 runs to 12 residues. V was trimmed by 6 bases and J by 10 bases, leaving 14 bases between them.

The chain recombines TRBV19 with TRBJ1-5; D uncertain. The CDR3 totals 20 residues. Germline V gives CDR1 LNHDA, CDR2 SQIVND (reference sequence). V was pared by 0 bases and J by 0 bases, with 21 bases between. CDR3 DNA: TGTGCCAGTAGTATAGATCTACAACCATTTGCGACTTATAGCAATCAGCCCCAGCATTTT. It yields the protein CASSIDLQPFATYSNQPQHF.

V and J are TRBV5-1 and TRBJ2-2; maybe TRBD1 (6 bases). The V gene's germline CDR1 is SGHRS and CDR2 YFSETQ. V was clipped by 3 bases and J by 2 bases, with 11 bases between them. There are 15 residues in the CDR3. The CDR3, as DNA: TGCGCCAGCAGCTCCCAGGGGTACAACACCGGGGAGCTGTTTTTT. It specifies CASSSQGYNTGELFF. The variable domain in full, completed from reference TRBV5-1 and TRBJ2-2, reads KAGVTQTPRYLIKTRGQQVTLSCSPISGHRSVSWYQQTPGQGLQFLFEYFSETQRNKGNFPGRFSGRQFSNSRSEMNVSTLELGDSALYLCASSSQGYNTGELFFGEGSRLTVL.

This clone was recorded once. V gene TRBV7-6 combines with J gene TRBJ1-2; D possibly corresponds to TRBD1 (6 bases). The germline V gene encodes CDR1 SGHVS and CDR2 FNYEAQ. V shed 0 bases and J shed 4 bases, with 6 bases lying between them. This CDR3 has 13 amino acids. CDR3 coding DNA: TGTGCCAGCAGCTTAGCGACAGGCTATGGCTACACCTTC. It translates to CASSLATGYGYTF.

The CDR3 here is CASSLDRGSYNEQFF. In nucleotides, the CDR3 is TGCGCCAGCAGCTTGGACAGGGGCTCCTACAATGAGCAGTTCTTC. This chain uses TRBV5-1 with TRBJ2-1; 7 nucleotides agree with TRBD1. Germline V gives CDR1 SGHRS, CDR2 YFSETQ. The CDR3 runs to 15 residues. After removal of 0 bases from V and 0 bases from J, the junction contained 0 bases not matched to a gene.

The gene calls are TRBV7-2 and TRBJ2-5; D gene unclear. Germline V lookup: CDR1 SGHTA, CDR2 FQGNSA. V gave up 5 bases and J gave up 1 base, with 17 bases separating them. The CDR3 runs to 16 residues. The CDR3 DNA sequence: TGTGCCAGCAGCCCTAGGCAGTCAGAAATCCAAGAGACCCAGTACTTC. As protein: CASSPRQSEIQETQYF.

This clone was seen more than once but under ten times. The V call is TRBV4-3, the J call TRBJ1-1; possible D gene TRBD1, 6 bases. The germline gives CDR1 LGHNA, CDR2 YSLEER. This CDR3 has 16 residues. Trimming pared 1 base from V and 5 bases from J, leaving 17 bases between. Written as DNA, the CDR3 is TGCGCCAGCAGCCAAGGGGGGGGCCTCAGCGGTACTGAAGCTTTCTTT. Amino acid sequence: CASSQGGGLSGTEAFF.